The 32 T cell receptor beta chains presented below share a single source sample, sequenced in a study of T cells in Graves' hyperthyroidism and ophthalmopathy. Regions amplified from RNA transcripts were the TCR beta CDR3 regions. TCR CDR3 regions were first amplified by RT-PCR with HTBI primers. In TCRdb, the multiplex PCR reads were re-called with MiXCR into one record per CDR3 protein. The sample has about 130,000 distinct CDR3 sequences; approximately 20% are singletons. Sequenced material: blood. The receptors originated from a woman aged 45-59 years with Graves' hyperthyroidism that later progressed to Graves' ophthalmopathy.

This clonotype was seen repeatedly, ten times or more. CDR3 region: CASSLFESSYEQYF. In DNA form, the CDR3 reads TGTGCCAGCAGCTTATTTGAGAGCTCCTACGAGCAGTACTTC. The chain recombines TRBV11-1 with TRBJ2-7; D is unresolved. This CDR3 contains 14 residues. V was clipped by 2 bases and J by 0 bases, with 8 bases between them. CDR1 is SGHAT, CDR2 FQDESV, per germline (reference sequence).

The gene calls are TRBV27 and TRBJ2-1, with TRBD2 identical over 8 bases. Germline V gene data show CDR1 as MNHEY and CDR2 as SMNVEV (reference sequence). CDR3 length: 15 residues. V was pared by 6 bases and J by 4 bases, with 8 bases of the junction left unmatched. The DNA for the CDR3 is TGTGCCAGCAGGAATTTAGCGGGAATTTACAATGAGCAGTTCTTC. Protein product: CASRNLAGIYNEQFF.

The sample holds many counts of this clonotype. The chain combines TRBV5-1 with TRBJ1-6; 7 bases fit TRBD1. CDR1 and CDR2 (germline): SGHRS, YFSETQ. The junction had 8 bases not matched to a gene; V was cut back by 4 bases and J by 7 bases. The CDR3 totals 15 residues. The CDR3 region has the DNA TGCGCCAGCAGCCACAGGGACAGCTCAAATTCACCCCTCCACTTT. As protein: CASSHRDSSNSPLHF.

This clonotype was seen many times. V and J are TRBV27 and TRBJ2-5, with TRBD2 matching over 8 bases. Germline V gene lookup returns CDR1 MNHEY and CDR2 SMNVEV (reference sequence). This CDR3 region has 17 residues. V shed 2 bases and J 2 bases; nucleotides not matched to a gene: 10. CDR3 bases: TGTGCCAGCAGTTTAAACGGGCCGGGAGGGCCGCAAGAGACCCAGTACTTC. It codes for CASSLNGPGGPQETQYF.

The chain employs TRBV19 and TRBJ2-3; D might be TRBD2 (5 bases). The germline V and J ends were trimmed by 10 bases and 2 bases, with 16 bases remaining between them. Germline assignment: CDR1 LNHDA and CDR2 SQIVND (reference sequence). This CDR3 contains 14 residues. The CDR3 DNA follows: TGTGCCACTACATGGGGAGATATCACAGATACGCAGTATTTT. Translation gives CATTWGDITDTQYF.

This clonotype was detected many times. This rearrangement joins TRBV7-9 to TRBJ2-3, with TRBD2 matching over 8 bases. CDR1 SEHNR and CDR2 FQNEAQ come from the germline V gene (reference sequence). The length of the CDR3 is 16 residues. CDR3 amino acids: CATGGGRASSTDTQYF. CDR3 DNA sequence: TGTGCTACCGGGGGGGGGAGAGCCTCTAGCACAGATACGCAGTATTTT.

The table lists this clonotype with many counts. The chain links TRBV5-1 to TRBJ1-1; D might be TRBD1 (6 bases). Between the trimmed V and J ends, which lost 2 bases and 1 base, there was a span of 9 bases. This CDR3 region has 14 residues. From germline, CDR1 is SGHRS and CDR2 YFSETQ. The chain's CDR3 is CASSFKGQNTEAFF. The DNA for the CDR3 is TGCGCCAGCAGCTTCAAGGGACAGAACACTGAAGCTTTCTTT.

This clonotype was seen at least ten times. The chain is built from TRBV3-1 and TRBJ1-2, with a tentative D call TRBD1 (5 bases). V gave up 0 bases and J gave up 8 bases, with 16 bases separating them. The CDR3 runs to 15 residues. Germline CDR1 reads LGHDT; CDR2 reads YNNKEL (reference sequence). CDR3 nucleotides: TGTGCCAGCAGCCAAGACGGGGGGAGTAGAGGAGGCTACACCTTC. Translated: CASSQDGGSRGGYTF.

This clonotype was seen at least ten times. The chain recombines TRBV20-1 with TRBJ2-3; 10 nucleotides agree with TRBD2. CDR1 and CDR2 from the germline V gene are DFQATT and SNEGSKA (reference sequence). V dropped 0 bases and J dropped 9; count of bases not matched to a gene: 9. CDR3 length equals 15 residues. CDR3 residues: CSARDSGRSPGTQYF. The DNA for the CDR3 is TGCAGTGCTAGAGATAGCGGGAGGTCCCCGGGGACGCAGTATTTT.

The chain joins TRBV7-3 to TRBJ2-7; 11 bases align to TRBD1. The CDR3 runs 17 residues. V shed 5 bases, J shed 0 bases, and the junction held 9 bases outside the gene matches. CDR1 and CDR2 (germline): SGHTA, FQGTGA. Here the CDR3 reads CASSAGTGGLSSYEQYF. The CDR3, as DNA: TGTGCCAGCAGCGCAGGGACAGGGGGTTTGAGCTCCTACGAGCAGTACTTC.

This clonotype was picked up a small number of times. The V gene is TRBV3-1, the J gene TRBJ2-2; 7 nucleotides line up with TRBD2. V was clipped by 3 bases and J by 4 bases; unmatched bases: 8. Germline CDR1 is LGHDT and CDR2 is YNNKEL (reference sequence). This CDR3 spans 16 amino acids. The CDR3 spells CASSQEAGTSTGELFF. The DNA for the CDR3 is TGTGCCAGCAGCCAGGAAGCGGGGACCAGCACCGGGGAGCTGTTTTTT.

This clonotype occurred many times. The V gene is TRBV20-1, the J gene TRBJ2-7; 8 nucleotides align to TRBD1. Germline V CDR1 and CDR2: DFQATT, SNEGSKA (reference sequence). The CDR3 totals 14 residues. The junction had 10 bases not matched to a gene; V was cut back by 6 bases and J by 3 bases. CDR3 sequence reads: CSALAVTGVYEQYF. CDR3 DNA: TGCAGTGCGCTAGCAGTGACAGGGGTCTACGAGCAGTACTTC.

This clonotype showed up just a few times. This could be a read error, since a much larger clone is one nucleotide away. The chain carries TRBV12-5 and TRBJ1-1; 8 positions match TRBD1. The V gene's germline CDR1 is LGHNT and CDR2 FRNRAP. This CDR3 has 13 amino acids. The CDR3 is CASGQGGNTEASF. The DNA for the CDR3 is TGTGCTAGTGGACAGGGGGGGAACACTGAAGCTTCCTTT.

This clonotype was detected many times. The chain is built from TRBV3-1 and TRBJ2-1, with TRBD1 matching 10 bases. Germline V CDR1 and CDR2: LGHDT, YNNKEL (reference sequence). The junction had 4 bases not matched to a gene; V was cut back by 4 bases and J by 4 bases. The CDR3 covers 15 residues. The DNA of the CDR3 is TGTGCCAGCAGCCTTGGACAGGGGGATTACAATGAGCAGTTCTTC. Amino acids: CASSLGQGDYNEQFF.

The V gene is TRBV11-2, the J gene TRBJ2-7; perhaps TRBD2 as D (5 bases). The CDR3 length is 13 residues. Germline-derived CDR1 and CDR2 are SGHAT and FQNNGV. With 5 bases removed from V and 7 bases from J, the gap between germline ends came to 15 bases. This chain's CDR3 is CASSGRLRGEQYF. The CDR3 nucleotides are TGTGCCAGCAGCGGAAGACTCCGCGGGGAGCAGTACTTC.

This clonotype turned up a few times. This chain links TRBV6-2 or TRBV6-3 with TRBJ2-7; TRBD2 agrees at 11 bases. Germline V CDR1 and CDR2: MNHEY, SVGEGT. CDR3 length: 16 residues. V trimming: 5 bases; J trimming: 7 bases; junction bases outside the gene matches: 13. CDR3 sequence: CASSPPRLAGRGEQYF. The CDR3, as DNA: TGTGCCAGCAGTCCCCCACGACTAGCGGGGCGGGGGGAGCAGTACTTC.

This chain connects TRBV29-1 to TRBJ1-2; D is undetermined. The CDR3 loop spans 11 amino acids. Deletions cut 7 bases from V and 2 bases from J, with 8 bases between. Per germline, CDR1 SQVTM and CDR2 ANQGSEA. CDR3 protein: CSASGNYGYTF. CDR3 DNA: TGCAGCGCATCGGGGAACTATGGCTACACCTTC.

The gene calls are TRBV2 and TRBJ1-1; no reliable D call. The CDR3 totals 15 residues. The germline V gene encodes CDR1 SNHLY and CDR2 FYNNEI. V was trimmed by 1 base and J by 7 bases, leaving 16 bases between them. The CDR3 sequence is CASSEVVLREVEAFF. The CDR3 DNA sequence: TGTGCCAGCAGTGAAGTAGTATTGCGGGAAGTTGAAGCTTTCTTT.

The sample holds many counts of this clonotype. Mismatch with germline at one junction end may stem from a read error. The V gene is TRBV6-1, the J gene TRBJ2-7, with 9 nucleotides matching TRBD1. The CDR3 length is 14 residues. The germline gives CDR1 MNHNS, CDR2 SASEGT. The chain's CDR3 is CASSRDRDSYEQYF. CDR3 nucleotide sequence: TGTGCCAGCAGCCGGGACAGGGACTCCTACGAGCAATACTTC.

This clonotype was counted at least ten times. V usage is TRBV3-1 and J usage is TRBJ1-2; D unclear. Trimming shortened V by 2 bases and J by 4 bases, and 5 bases separated the two germline ends. The CDR3 length is 12 residues. CDR1 is LGHDT and CDR2 is YNNKEL in the germline V gene (reference sequence). The CDR3 DNA is TGTGCCAGCAGCCAAACGATCTATGGCTACACCTTC. Translating gives CASSQTIYGYTF.

This clonotype was recorded at least ten times. This chain connects TRBV6-1 to TRBJ2-7, with TRBD1 matching 10 bases. Trimming cost V 7 bases and J 3 bases; bases outside gene matches: 3. Germline V CDR1 and CDR2: MNHNS, SASEGT. CDR3 length equals 13 residues. CDR3 in DNA: TGTGCCAGCATGGGACAGGGGTACTACGAGCAGTACTTC. It specifies CASMGQGYYEQYF.

As to this clonotype: One end of the junction fails to match germline, which may point to a read error. Written as DNA, the CDR3 is TGTGCCACCAGCCTAGGGGCGGGAGGGAATACAGATACGCAGTATTTT. Translating gives CATSLGAGGNTDTQYF. This chain links TRBV7-6 with TRBJ2-3, with 9 bases identical to TRBD2. Germline V gene data show CDR1 as SGHVS and CDR2 as FNYEAQ. The CDR3 consists of 16 residues.

The chain employs TRBV18 and TRBJ1-1, with TRBD1 as a possible D gene (6 bases). Trimming took off 2 bases at V and 4 bases at J, with 11 bases between the two ends. CDR1 and CDR2 (germline): KGHSH, LQKENI. This CDR3 contains 14 residues. The CDR3 DNA sequence: TGTGCCAGCTCACCATCCCGGACAGCCACTGAAGCTTTCTTT. Translating gives CASSPSRTATEAFF.

This clonotype occurred a few times. The chain couples TRBV30 to TRBJ1-5; 7 nucleotides agree with TRBD1. V gave up 0 bases and J gave up 2 bases; unmatched junction bases: 4. This CDR3 spans 15 amino acids. Germline V gene data show CDR1 as GTSNPN and CDR2 as SVGIG (reference sequence). CDR3 protein: CAWSVQTGGNQPQHF. The CDR3 coding sequence is TGTGCCTGGAGTGTTCAAACAGGGGGCAATCAGCCCCAGCATTTT. The complete variable domain, with remaining parts taken from reference TRBV30 and TRBJ1-5, reads SQTIHQWPATLVQPVGSPLSLECTVEGTSNPNLYWYRQAAGRGLQLLFYSVGIGQISSEVPQNLSASRPQDRQFILSSKKLLLSDSGFYLCAWSVQTGGNQPQHFGDGTRLSIL.

This clonotype has at least ten counts. The chain employs TRBV12-3 or TRBV12-4 and TRBJ1-6; possible D gene TRBD1, 5 bases. This CDR3 comprises 14 residues. The V end was cut by 0 bases, the J end by 7 bases, with 7 bases between. The CDR3 bases are TGTGCCAGCAGTTTAGCCCGACAGAATTCACCCCTCCACTTT. Amino acid sequence: CASSLARQNSPLHF.

This chain links TRBV30 with TRBJ1-1; the D gene is possibly TRBD1 (5 bases). V was shortened by 0 bases and J by 11 bases, with 16 bases between the two germline ends. Germline CDR1 is GTSNPN and CDR2 is SVGIG (reference sequence). This CDR3 contains 13 residues. CDR3 in DNA: TGTGCCTGGAGTGTAAAGGACACCGGTTTTGCTTTCTTT. This encodes CAWSVKDTGFAFF.

This clonotype was observed a few times. A read error may explain this, as a much larger clone is one base away. The J gene is TRBJ1-2, the V gene TRBV6-1; D may be TRBD1 (5 bases). The CDR3 sequence is 13 residues long. With 3 bases removed from V and 3 bases from J, the gap between germline ends came to 8 bases. Germline V gene sequence: CDR1 MNHNS, CDR2 SASEGT. CDR3 nucleotide sequence: TGTGCCAGCAGTGATAGGGACTACTATGGCTACACCTTC. Its translation is CASSDRDYYGYTF.

V usage is TRBV5-4 and J usage is TRBJ2-7; tentative D call: TRBD1 (7 bases). This CDR3 spans 14 amino acids. Germline CDR1 is SGHNT and CDR2 is YYREEE (reference sequence). The germline V and J ends were trimmed by 4 bases and 7 bases, with 18 bases remaining between them. In DNA, the CDR3 is TGTGCCAGCAGCCTGTCTGGAGGGGGCGGGGAGCAGTACTTC. It specifies CASSLSGGGGEQYF.

This clonotype was counted ten times or more. The rearrangement joins TRBV2 to TRBJ1-1, with D possibly TRBD1 on 5 matching bases. Germline loops: CDR1 SNHLY, CDR2 FYNNEI. V was clipped by 7 bases and J by 0 bases, with 9 bases between them. CDR3 size: 13 residues. The CDR3 DNA reads as TGTGCCAGCACCCAGGGCATGAACACTGAAGCTTTCTTT. It is translated as CASTQGMNTEAFF.

This clonotype was recorded many times. This rearrangement joins TRBV2 to TRBJ1-2, with D possibly matching TRBD1 (5 bases). The CDR3 runs to 13 residues. Germline V CDR1 and CDR2: SNHLY, FYNNEI. V dropped 6 bases and J dropped 4 bases, with 12 bases sitting between them. The CDR3 here is CASRARGSYGYTF. As DNA, the CDR3 is TGTGCCAGCAGAGCCCGGGGCAGCTATGGCTACACCTTC.

Notes on this clonotype: A much larger clone lies one base from this, so it may be a read error. The chain uses TRBV10-3 and TRBJ1-2; 8 positions agree with TRBD1. The CDR3 contains 17 residues. Germline loops: CDR1 ENHRY, CDR2 SYGVKD. The CDR3 sequence: CAVRSGQGVETSYGYTF. CDR3 coding DNA: TGTGCCGTCAGGTCAGGACAGGGCGTTGAGACGAGCTATGGCTACACCTTC.

This clonotype has at least ten counts. The chain uses TRBV11-1 and TRBJ1-2; D perhaps matches TRBD1 (5 bases). This CDR3 comprises 16 residues. Germline V gene lookup returns CDR1 SGHAT and CDR2 FQDESV (reference sequence). The V and J ends lost 5 bases and 1 base respectively, with 17 bases between them. The chain's CDR3 is CASSQARGRINYGYTF. The CDR3 nucleotides are TGTGCCAGCAGCCAAGCGCGGGGACGTATTAACTATGGCTACACCTTC.